The 29 T cell receptor beta chains below all came from one sample that was sequenced in a study of shared T cell receptors in the human thymus. TCRdb's table, derived via immunoSEQ multiplex PCR, lists solely in-frame clones and lacks some. The sample consists of approximately 760,000 clones, 80% to 90% of them appearing once. The sample was also reused in another study, on human thymus T cells.

Sequenced sample: thymocytes. These receptors originate from a girl less than two years old with a congenital heart defect.

This chain connects TRBV7-9 to TRBJ1-2; tentative D call: TRBD1 (5 bases). The CDR3 is 13 amino acids. Germline assignment: CDR1 SEHNR and CDR2 FQNEAQ (reference sequence). V dropped 8 bases and J dropped 6 bases, with 16 bases sitting between them. The CDR3 DNA follows: TGTGCCAGCCCGGACACGGGGGGAGATGGCTACACCTTC. Amino acids: CASPDTGGDGYTF.

In its sample, this clone was seen once. The gene calls are TRBV9 and TRBJ2-1; possibly TRBD1 for D (6 bases). Germline CDR1 and CDR2: SGDLS and YYNGEE. Between the trimmed V and J ends, which lost 4 bases and 6 bases, there was a span of 29 bases. CDR3 length equals 19 residues. Written as DNA, the CDR3 is TGTGCCAGCAGCCCGAGGGGGTTGACAGTCGGTGTAATGGGCAATGAGCAGTTCTTC. This gives the protein CASSPRGLTVGVMGNEQFF.

The J gene is TRBJ1-2, the V gene TRBV15, with no clear D. Germline V gene data show CDR1 as LNHNV and CDR2 as YYDKDF (reference sequence). The CDR3 has 15 amino acids. V shed 0 bases and J shed 3 bases, with 11 bases lying between them. The CDR3 sequence is CATSRDLGSYYGYTF. Written as DNA, the CDR3 is TGTGCCACCAGCAGAGATCTAGGAAGTTACTATGGCTACACCTTC.

J is TRBJ1-3 and V is TRBV9; D gene uncertain. CDR1 is SGDLS and CDR2 is YYNGEE in the germline V gene. The CDR3 is 18 residues long. V lost 4 bases and J lost 0, with 20 bases in between. CDR3 amino acids: CASSSHGGRVSSGNTIYF. In DNA, the CDR3 is TGTGCCAGCAGCTCCCATGGCGGGAGGGTGAGCTCTGGAAACACCATATATTTT.

This chain uses TRBV11-2 with TRBJ1-1; D unresolved. The CDR3 totals 12 residues. Trimming pared 1 base from V and 7 bases from J, leaving 7 bases between. The germline gives CDR1 SGHAT, CDR2 FQNNGV. For the CDR3, the DNA is TGTGCCAGCAGCTTAGTCGGACTTGAAGCTTTCTTT. Translating gives CASSLVGLEAFF.

The chain recombines TRBV7-6 with TRBJ2-7, with unresolved D. Germline V gives CDR1 SGHVS, CDR2 FNYEAQ. Trimming pared 7 bases from V and 2 bases from J, leaving 12 bases between. CDR3 length equals 13 residues. Here the CDR3 DNA reads TGTGCCAGCAAAGAGGCGGCAGCCTACGAGCAGTACTTC. This codes for CASKEAAAYEQYF.

The chain recombines TRBV27 with TRBJ1-2; weak D call: TRBD1 (5 bases). This CDR3 comprises 17 residues. Germline V CDR1 and CDR2: MNHEY, SMNVEV (reference sequence). V shed 5 bases and J shed 4 bases, with 23 bases lying between them. The CDR3 region is CASSPRGGRDLGYGYTF. The CDR3 DNA sequence: TGTGCCAGCAGTCCCCGGGGAGGGAGGGACCTAGGCTATGGCTACACCTTC.

This clone was observed a single time. V gene TRBV27 combines with J gene TRBJ1-4; 9 bases are a match to TRBD1. The CDR3 has 17 amino acids. After removal of 10 bases from V and 7 bases from J, the junction contained 19 bases not matched to a gene. From germline, CDR1 is MNHEY and CDR2 SMNVEV (reference sequence). The CDR3 protein is CATTKLAPGQGFEKLFF. CDR3 nucleotides: TGTGCCACCACAAAATTAGCCCCTGGACAGGGGTTTGAAAAACTGTTTTTT.

V usage is TRBV4-1 and J usage is TRBJ2-2, with 7 nucleotides matching TRBD1. CDR3 length: 14 residues. In germline, CDR1 is MGHRA, CDR2 YSYEKL. Losses at the gene ends were 3 bases for V and 6 bases for J; bases not matched to a gene: 4. The CDR3 nucleotides read TGCGCCAGCAGCCACACAGGGGAATCCGGGGAGCTGTTTTTT. It translates to CASSHTGESGELFF.

The V call is TRBV6-5, the J call TRBJ2-1, with 7 positions matching TRBD1. This CDR3 is built from 14 residues. V lost 5 bases and J lost 3; bases outside the gene matches: 4. Germline CDR1 MNHEY, CDR2 SVGAGI. The CDR3 nucleotides read TGTGCCAGCAGTGGGGACAGCAACTACAATGAGCAGTTCTTC. Translating gives CASSGDSNYNEQFF.

Details on this clone: The CDR3 carries no conserved terminal phenylalanine or tryptophan, so it likely arises from a read error. V usage is TRBV6-1 and J usage is TRBJ1-2; TRBD1 matches 7 bases. CDR3 length: 19 residues. The trim removed 2 bases at V and 4 bases at J, leaving 19 bases unmatched. The germline CDR1 and CDR2 sequences are MNHNS and SASEGT. CDR3 loop: CASSESLHRGAFDLYGYTL. The CDR3 region has the DNA TGTGCCAGCAGTGAATCTTTGCACAGGGGCGCTTTCGACCTCTATGGCTACACCCTC.

The chain recombines TRBV7-6 with TRBJ2-5, with 8 bases aligning to TRBD1. The CDR3 covers 14 residues. The V and J ends lost 4 bases and 5 bases, in that order; junction bases with no gene match: 6. Germline CDR1 SGHVS, CDR2 FNYEAQ. This CDR3 reads CASSCLYRGETQYF. The CDR3 nucleotides read TGTGCCAGCAGCTGTCTATACAGGGGGGAGACCCAGTACTTC.

V and J are TRBV5-1 and TRBJ1-1; D is perhaps TRBD1 (6 bases). The V end was cut by 4 bases, the J end by 0 bases, with 13 bases between. The CDR3 is 15 residues long. Germline assignment: CDR1 SGHRS and CDR2 YFSETQ. The CDR3 nucleotides read TGCGCCAGCAGCAGACGGACAGAACTGAACACTGAAGCTTTCTTT. It yields the protein CASSRRTELNTEAFF.

The V and J genes are TRBV10-3 and TRBJ1-2, with 8 bases fitting TRBD1. This CDR3 region has 14 residues. Per the germline V gene, CDR1 is ENHRY and CDR2 is SYGVKD. V trimming: 4 bases; J trimming: 4 bases; junction bases outside the gene matches: 5. CDR3 protein: CAISVGQGIYGYTF. CDR3 DNA sequence: TGTGCCATCAGTGTCGGACAGGGAATCTATGGCTACACCTTC.

This chain joins TRBV18 and TRBJ1-2; D is unresolved. The CDR3 is 18 residues long. CDR1 KGHSH and CDR2 LQKENI come from the germline V gene. V was shortened by 3 bases and J by 4 bases, with 24 bases between the two germline ends. The CDR3 bases are TGTGCCAGCTCACCTCCAGAGCCGATATTAACTACTCTCTATGGCTACACCTTC. Translating it yields CASSPPEPILTTLYGYTF.

This clone was detected a few times. The chain carries TRBV6-1 and TRBJ1-2; 7 bases are shared with TRBD1. The V gene end was trimmed by 10 bases and the J gene end by 10 bases; junction bases not matched to a gene: 9. This CDR3 contains 11 residues. Germline CDR1 reads MNHNS; CDR2 reads SASEGT. The CDR3 protein is CATPRGRDYTF. Written as DNA, the CDR3 is TGTGCCACTCCGAGGGGGCGGGACTACACCTTC.

V usage is TRBV28 and J usage is TRBJ2-7, with 9 positions matching TRBD1. CDR3 size: 15 residues. Per germline, CDR1 MDHEN and CDR2 SYDVKM. J gave up 5 bases and V 5 bases, and 10 bases lay outside the gene matches. CDR3 sequence reads: CASSHRRDRDDEQYF. DNA of the CDR3: TGTGCCAGCAGTCACCGCCGGGACAGGGACGACGAGCAGTACTTC. The variable domain in full, with the rest retrieved from reference TRBV28 and TRBJ2-7, is DVKVTQSSRYLVKRTGEKVFLECVQDMDHENMFWYRQDPGLGLRLIYFSYDVKMKEKGDIPEGYSVSREKKERFSLILESASTNQTSMYLCASSHRRDRDDEQYFGPGTRLTVT.

The chain couples TRBV2 to TRBJ1-1, with D perhaps matching TRBD1 (5 bases). Trimming pared 10 bases from V and 1 base from J, leaving 13 bases between. This CDR3 comprises 13 residues. CDR1 SNHLY and CDR2 FYNNEI come from the germline V gene. CDR3: CANTGHRNTEAFF. The CDR3 DNA sequence: TGTGCCAACACAGGCCACAGGAACACTGAAGCTTTCTTT.

As concerns this clone: At one of its ends the junction is not consistent with the germline gene, which may arise from a read error. The chain has TRBV4-1 and TRBJ1-2; D remains unclear. The length of the CDR3 is 18 residues. CDR1 MGHRA and CDR2 YSYEKL come from the germline V gene. The DNA for the CDR3 is TGCGCCAGCAGCCCTGAAGCTGCCTCTCAACCTAAAATACTGAAGGGAGGATTC. This translates into CASSPEAASQPKILKGGF.

The chain has TRBV12-5 and TRBJ1-1, with 8 nucleotides matching TRBD1. The ends lost 3 bases at V and 1 base at J; junction bases unmatched: 13. This CDR3 has 18 amino acids. In germline, CDR1 is LGHNT, CDR2 FRNRAP. The CDR3 bases are TGTGCTAGTGGTTTCAGTGGACAGGGTAGAGGTTGGAACACTGAAGCTTTCTTT. Residues: CASGFSGQGRGWNTEAFF.

V usage is TRBV12-5 and J usage is TRBJ2-5; TRBD2 agrees at 10 bases. In germline, CDR1 is LGHNT, CDR2 FRNRAP. The length of the CDR3 is 19 residues. Trimming took 2 bases from V and 3 from J; bases not matched to a gene: 15. CDR3 residues: CASGLMGSSGGALKETQYF. The CDR3 region has the DNA TGTGCTAGTGGTTTGATGGGGTCTAGCGGGGGAGCCTTAAAAGAGACCCAGTACTTC.

The rearrangement joins TRBV7-3 to TRBJ2-7, with 9 nucleotides matching TRBD2. Germline V gives CDR1 SGHTA, CDR2 FQGTGA. With V trimmed by 1 base and J by 4 bases, 8 bases remained unmatched. The CDR3 spans 16 residues. In DNA, the CDR3 is TGTGCCAGCAGCTTAAAATCGGCGGGGGGGCTTTACGAGCAGTACTTC. Translating gives CASSLKSAGGLYEQYF.

The chain is built from TRBV10-2 and TRBJ2-7, with 11 bases lining up with TRBD1. Germline CDR1 is WSHSY and CDR2 is SAAADI. The CDR3 is 16 residues long. The junction had 8 bases not matched to a gene; V was cut back by 6 bases and J by 1 base. The CDR3 nucleotides read TGCGCCAGCAGAGGTGGGGGACAGGGGGTTTCCTACGAGCAGTACTTC. Translation: CASRGGGQGVSYEQYF.

The gene calls are TRBV4-3 and TRBJ2-7; a possible D gene is TRBD1 (5 bases). With 1 base removed from V and 2 bases from J, the gap between germline ends came to 15 bases. The length of the CDR3 is 16 residues. Germline V CDR1 and CDR2: LGHNA, YSLEER. This CDR3 reads CASSQVRLRDPYEQYF. The CDR3 bases are TGCGCCAGCAGCCAAGTCCGTCTCAGGGATCCCTACGAGCAGTACTTC.

A single count supports this clone. The genes are TRBV21-1 and TRBJ2-7; TRBD1 is the table's D call and was not checked against the DNA. TRBV21-1 is an annotated pseudogene. This CDR3 has 17 residues. The CDR3 DNA is TGTGCCAGCACCCCCGCGGCCGGGACAGGGGTCCCCTACGAGCAGTACTTC. Amino acids: CASTPAAGTGVPYEQYF.

V is TRBV7-8 and J is TRBJ1-6; maybe TRBD1 (6 bases). V lost 3 bases and J lost 2, with 11 bases in between. The CDR3 is 16 residues long. The germline V gene encodes CDR1 SGHVS and CDR2 FQNEAQ. The CDR3 spells CASSLGHEAYNSPLHF. CDR3 coding DNA: TGTGCCAGCAGCTTGGGACACGAGGCCTATAATTCACCCCTCCACTTT.

This CDR3 is CASSQDHTGVGYEQYF. CDR3 in DNA: TGTGCCAGCAGCCAAGACCATACAGGGGTAGGATACGAGCAGTACTTC. The V and J genes are TRBV14 and TRBJ2-7; 7 bases fit TRBD1. This CDR3 is built from 16 residues. With V trimmed by 0 bases and J by 4 bases, 9 bases remained unmatched. In germline, CDR1 is SGHDN, CDR2 FVKESK.

Remarks on this clone: A junction end diverges from the germline sequence, so it may reflect a read error. Other DNA sequences from this sample encode an identical CDR3 as well. This chain joins TRBV5-1 and TRBJ1-6; 7 nucleotides align to TRBD1. The CDR3 sequence is 17 residues long. Per germline, CDR1 SGHRS and CDR2 YFSETQ. Here the CDR3 DNA reads TGCGCCAGCAGCTTGGGGGCAGGGGGTTCCTATAATTCCCCCCTCCACTTT. Translated, it gives CASSLGAGGSYNSPLHF.

The chain combines TRBV14 with TRBJ2-2; perhaps TRBD1 as D (6 bases). Germline lookup yields CDR1 SGHDN and CDR2 FVKESK. Trimming left V 1 base short and J 1 base short, with 19 bases between. The CDR3 length is 19 residues. CDR3 amino acids: CASSQGGHPRKLNTGELFF. CDR3 in DNA: TGTGCCAGCAGCCAAGGGGGACATCCAAGAAAGCTGAACACCGGGGAGCTGTTTTTT.